This T cell receptor beta chain was documented in a study of monozygotic twins with inflammatory bowel disease. Every sample had its cDNA made across eight separate reactions. Reanalyzing the 5' RACE reads, TCRdb keeps one entry per CDR3 protein, without DNA. The table for this sample gives approximately 210,000 distinct CDR3 sequences. Total RNA isolation used whole blood (no T cell sorting was performed). The V gene's germline CDR1 is SGHKS and CDR2 YYEKEE (reference sequence). The CDR3 consists of 14 residues. V and J are TRBV5-5 and TRBJ1-3; the TRBD1 assignment by TCRdb is unverifiable without DNA. The clonotype comes from a human donor with ulcerative colitis or Crohn's disease, or a healthy co-twin of an affected twin (not recorded which). Sequenced input: blood. The CDR3 reads CASSSQGGEDTIYF.